The present entry profiles one T cell receptor beta chain with its context. Its target is unknown. The sample belongs to a study of shared clonotypes between healthy human individuals. At the level of the study: Three plates each covered CD4 naive and memory; CD8 naive two, CD8 memory one. Study-wide findings and caveats: Generally, naive subsets (rather than memory subsets) showed larger estimated richness.

Study donors comprised healthy, HIV-negative adults devoid of recent acute infection or vaccination. The table came from immunoSEQ multiplex PCR; TCRdb's copy has only in-frame clones and leaves some out. The sample lists 2 million to 2.5 million clones, over 85% occurring once. The CDR3 sequence is 14 residues long. The V and J ends lost 5 bases and 3 bases respectively, with 14 bases between them. Germline CDR1 SGHNT, CDR2 YENEEA. Sequences were obtained from naive CD4+ T cells from PBMCs. Subset of the sample: CD45RA+ positively selected. The chain combines TRBV11-3 with TRBJ2-7; possibly TRBD1 for D (5 bases). This clonotype was obtained from a man younger than 30 in good health. Some clones in this sample may be carry-over from other donors' samples. The CDR3 DNA sequence: TGTGCCAGCAGCCCGAATCGTGACAGCTACGAGCAGTACTTC. Its protein product is CASSPNRDSYEQYF.